This TCR beta chain was sequenced during a study of T cell repertoires in cytomegalovirus infection. Background on the study: Public TCR beta signature analysis indicated the presence of both CMV infection and matching HLA type. Overall study results and limits: Identification of carriers of CMV plus the relevant HLA was performed using cumulative public TCR beta family frequency. In two of eight donors, the top clonotype was HLA-C-restricted CMV-specific.

The CDR3 is 16 amino acids. V dropped 8 bases and J dropped 7; count of bases not matched to a gene: 14. Germline loops: CDR1 SGHAT, CDR2 FQNNGV. TCRdb itself ran the reads through MiXCR, one entry per CDR3 protein. The table lists 500,000 to 600,000 distinct CDR3 sequences, 16% of them singletons. Remarks on this clonotype: Its antigen is undetermined. This may come from a read error, since a much larger clone is one base off.

This sequence originates from a human donor in good health (CMV status not recorded). Some clones in this sample may be carry-over from other donors' samples. The rearrangement links TRBV11-2 to TRBJ2-7; 13 nucleotides agree with TRBD2. Material: CD8+ T cells from PBMCs. The CDR3 sequence is CASDGTSGTLLTEQYF. CDR3 DNA sequence: TGTGCCAGCGACGGGACTAGCGGGACCCTGCTAACAGAGCAGTACTTC.